This note documents a single T cell receptor (beta chain) sequence. Its antigen is unknown. The record has no base qualities; no much larger clone is one base away. The sample is drawn from a study of a mutant IDH1 vaccine in newly diagnosed glioma (dated by TCRdb to the early 2020s). In the study overall: Patients received eight vaccinations in weeks 1, 3, 5, 7, 11, 15, 19 and 23, corresponding to visits V03 through V10. Before enrollment, most patients had been given radiochemotherapy with temozolomide as standard therapy, while the rest had received either radiotherapy alone or temozolomide alone. Of the approximately 35 treated patients, approximately 62% were male and approximately 40% were female, and a mean age of roughly 41 years was recorded. Longitudinal TCRB deep sequencing was done for 25 to 30 treated patients, wherever samples were available for exploratory analyses. Vaccination started 4-6 weeks after radiotherapy alone, or was given together with temozolomide cycles in the groups whose treatment included chemotherapy. Peripheral blood samples were drawn at six visits, namely V03 (baseline), V05, V07, V10, V12 and V13.

Here is what the overall study found, with its caveats: Selection of PBMC samples for TCRB deep sequencing was based on availability. Vaccine-induced immune responses across multiple MHC alleles were detected in about 92% of patients. It was noted by the authors that analyses of patient blood samples could not be reproduced owing to sample limitations. No apparent relationship was observed between pseudoprogression and alterations in the top peripheral T cell clonotypes detected by TCRB sequencing.

The sample's time point label, in plain terms: week 23, last vaccination. A 20-mer mutant IDH1 peptide at 300 micrograms in Montanide made up each vaccine dose, which was injected subcutaneously together with topical imiquimod. All donors had newly diagnosed IDH1-mutant astrocytomas of WHO grade 3 or 4 that showed loss of nuclear ATRX. The samples were drawn from NOA16, a multicentre, single-arm, open-label phase I trial in Germany that tested a mutant IDH1 peptide vaccine in humans for the first time. Genomic DNA for TCRB sequencing was isolated from EDTA blood with the DNeasy Blood and Tissue Kit. The germline V gene (reference sequence) sets CDR1 to PRHDT and CDR2 to FYEKMQ. V sheds 6 bases and J sheds 4 bases, leaving 18 bases between their ends. The CDR3 sequence holds 15 residues, the cysteine and phenylalanine included. Solely the CDR3 DNA is kept, with 45 bases framed from the first base.

Preparation of the library involved the immunoSEQ multiplex PCR assay. Rearranged TCR beta chain sequences were amplified with the hsTCRB Kit following the manufacturer's protocol. Sequencing of TCRB libraries was carried out on an Illumina MiSeq. Processing in the source paper ran as follows. The proprietary platform of the kit vendor was used for demultiplexing, trimming and gene mapping. TCRdb provides this immuneACCESS table in a form limited to in-frame rearrangements. Some clones are lacking; in checked studies, under half of them reflect an unresolved V gene, and why the rest are absent is not known. Clone size and V and J calls were adopted from that table, with D and trimming inferred from the DNA. Counted in this sample were over 50,000 clones; about 87% of them appeared once. 10% to 15% of the sample lies in the top ten.

The chain was built from TRBV13 and TRBJ1-1, with an unclear D gene assignment. Sequences were derived from PBMCs, sampled from a glioma patient whose treatment included an IDH1 peptide vaccine. The receptor was derived from a man between 18 and 35 years old with glioma. The CDR3 protein: CASSHPGPAGTEAFF. The DNA is as follows: TGTGCCAGCAGTCACCCCGGCCCGGCGGGCACTGAAGCTTTCTTT.